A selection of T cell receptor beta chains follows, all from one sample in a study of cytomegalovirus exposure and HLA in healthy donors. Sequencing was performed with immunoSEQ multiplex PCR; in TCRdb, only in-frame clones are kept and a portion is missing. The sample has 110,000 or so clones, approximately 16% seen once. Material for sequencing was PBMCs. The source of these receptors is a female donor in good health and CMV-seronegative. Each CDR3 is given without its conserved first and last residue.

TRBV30,AWRLSGTGGYT
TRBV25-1,ASSEWTANYGYT
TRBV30,AWSVLTREGEKLF
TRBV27,ASSFLPDSYEQY
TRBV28,ASNRGGLINQPQH
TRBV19,ASSPYSRDRGRNEAPLSDTEAF
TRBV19,ASSPRGGLAVSNQPQH
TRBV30,AWSVLAGGPNEQF
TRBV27,ASSSSPGGYT
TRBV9,ASSVGPPGETQY
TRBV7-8,ASSFPGQLSAGNTIY
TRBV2,ASSPDGDRIAYGYT
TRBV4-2,ASSPMGTSYNEQF
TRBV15,ATSKPGTGVYEQY
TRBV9,ASSVEAGLGVRNEQF
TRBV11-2,ASSWDSSNQPQH
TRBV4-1,ASSQDAGWDTGELF
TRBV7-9,ASRKTSGAYTDTQY
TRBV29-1,SVAPLLKRGEQF
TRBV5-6,ASSSDRAPGNIQY
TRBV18,ASSPTGQGKETQY
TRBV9,ASSRTTGGIGGYVLDTQY
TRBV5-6,ASSSLDQPQH
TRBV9,ASSPHGQKDTEAF
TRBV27,ASSFYRDRVKETQY